This TCR beta chain comes out of a study of blood T cell repertoires in COVID-19. Germline V gives CDR1 SGHRS, CDR2 YFSETQ. V was pared by 4 bases and J by 3 bases, with 16 bases between. The CDR3 runs to 15 residues. Assay: immunoSEQ multiplex PCR; the TCRdb copy retains only in-frame clones and omits some. Found here are fewer than 120,000 clones, 87% of them singletons; the top ten hold 4% to 5.5%. This clone was picked up one time. Specimen: peripheral blood. This TCR derives from a human donor in a cohort sampled during active COVID-19. The chain links TRBV5-1 to TRBJ1-1, with D perhaps matching TRBD1 (6 bases). CDR3 loop: CASSRSGGADTEAFF. The CDR3 DNA is TGCGCCAGCAGCCGCAGCGGGGGGGCTGACACTGAAGCTTTCTTT.